A single sample gave rise to the 6 T cell receptor beta chains below, sequenced in a study of blood T cell repertoires in COVID-19. Sequenced by immunoSEQ multiplex PCR; TCRdb stores in-frame clones only, minus some. The data contain tens of thousands of clones, roughly 77% of them singletons. The sequenced sample consisted of peripheral blood. These receptors all stem from a human donor in a cohort sampled during active COVID-19.

The rearrangement joins TRBV7-9 to TRBJ1-2; no reliable D call. This CDR3 region has 13 residues. V lost 7 bases and J lost 0, with 9 bases in between. The V gene's germline CDR1 is SEHNR and CDR2 FQNEAQ (reference sequence). The CDR3 bases are TGTGCCAGCACCGTATCGTCTAACTATGGCTACACCTTC. It codes for CASTVSSNYGYTF.

This clone was picked up a small number of times. The rearrangement uses TRBV5-5 and TRBJ2-7; 15 nucleotides agree with TRBD2. Germline lookup yields CDR1 SGHKS and CDR2 YYEKEE (reference sequence). There are 17 residues in the CDR3. The junction had 6 bases not matched to a gene; V was cut back by 3 bases and J by 2 bases. For the CDR3, the DNA is TGTGCCAGCAGCTCCACAGGACTAGCGGGAGGGCCCTACGAGCAGTACTTC. Translation: CASSSTGLAGGPYEQYF.

The chain couples TRBV5-6 to TRBJ1-4; D perhaps matches TRBD1 (5 bases). V shed 1 base and J shed 6 bases, with 7 bases lying between them. This CDR3 has 13 residues. Germline assignment: CDR1 SGHDT and CDR2 YYEEEE. As DNA, the CDR3 is TGTGCCAGCAGCTTGTTACAGGATGAAAAACTGTTTTTT. This sequence encodes CASSLLQDEKLFF.

The chain carries TRBV27 and TRBJ2-1, with 10 positions matching TRBD1. The V gene's germline CDR1 is MNHEY and CDR2 SMNVEV (reference sequence). The CDR3 consists of 16 residues. Trimming at V came to 6 bases and at J to 1 base, leaving 6 bases not matched to a gene. CDR3 region: CASRPTGGFSYNEQFF. The CDR3 region has the DNA TGTGCCAGCAGACCGACAGGGGGCTTTTCCTACAATGAGCAGTTCTTC.

The chain recombines TRBV7-9 with TRBJ2-5; perhaps TRBD2 as D (5 bases). Trimming shortened V by 3 bases and J by 0 bases, and 8 bases separated the two germline ends. Per germline, CDR1 SEHNR and CDR2 FQNEAQ (reference sequence). The CDR3 has 14 residues. The CDR3 protein is CASSFGRDQETQYF. CDR3 in DNA: TGTGCCAGCAGCTTCGGGCGGGACCAAGAGACCCAGTACTTC. Full variable domain (remainder filled in from reference TRBV7-9 and TRBJ2-5): DTGVSQNPRHKITKRGQNVTFRCDPISEHNRLYWYRQTLGQGPEFLTYFQNEAQLEKSRLLSDRFSAERPKGSFSTLEIQRTEQGDSAMYLCASSFGRDQETQYFGPGTRLLVL.

CDR3: CAWKGKGVYEQYF. In nucleotides, the CDR3 is TGTGCCTGGAAAGGGAAGGGAGTCTACGAGCAGTACTTC. The V and J genes are TRBV30 and TRBJ2-7; a possible D gene is TRBD2 (5 bases). V was trimmed by 4 bases and J by 3 bases, leaving 13 bases between them. The CDR3 is 13 residues long. Germline assignment: CDR1 GTSNPN and CDR2 SVGIG (reference sequence).